The source of this T cell receptor beta chain is a study of blood T cells in healthy people across ages. Study-level findings and limits: Per million T cells, the diversity of TCR beta decreased roughly linearly as age advanced. Donor CMV status, an unknown factor, possibly confounded changes in expanded clonotypes.

Donors ranged from about 6 to 90 years old and were healthy Caucasians in Russia. It was with a sample-barcoded 5' primer and a J-beta primer mix that a second PCR of roughly 7 to 12 cycles was run. Each cDNA molecule received a tag from a template-switch adaptor that had 12 random nucleotides. TCRdb re-called the 5' RACE reads with MiXCR, one entry per CDR3 protein. The table shows fewer than 900,000 distinct CDR3 sequences, with roughly 50% occurring only once. The sample holds many counts of this clonotype. As yet, its antigen is unknown. Sequencing was performed on blood. The clonotype comes from a woman aged 55-69 years in good health.

The CDR3 region is CASSQERPEGLMNEQYF. The CDR3 region has the DNA TGCGCCAGCAGCCAGGAAAGACCCGAGGGATTAATGAACGAGCAGTACTTC. V gene TRBV4-3 combines with J gene TRBJ2-7; TRBD2 might be the D (5 bases). Germline CDR1 and CDR2: LGHNA and YSLEER. The CDR3 totals 17 residues. Between the trimmed V and J ends, which lost 3 bases and 5 bases, there was a span of 23 bases.